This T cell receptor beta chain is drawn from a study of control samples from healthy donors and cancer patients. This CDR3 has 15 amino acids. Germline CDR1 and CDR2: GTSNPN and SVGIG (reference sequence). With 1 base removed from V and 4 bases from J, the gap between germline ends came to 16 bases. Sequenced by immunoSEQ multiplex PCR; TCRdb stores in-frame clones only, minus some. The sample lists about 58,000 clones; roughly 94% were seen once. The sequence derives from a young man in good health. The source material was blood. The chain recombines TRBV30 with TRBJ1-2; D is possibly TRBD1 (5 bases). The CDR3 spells CAWSEAMGPTYGYTF. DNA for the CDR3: TGTGCCTGGAGTGAGGCCATGGGGCCTACCTATGGCTACACCTTC.